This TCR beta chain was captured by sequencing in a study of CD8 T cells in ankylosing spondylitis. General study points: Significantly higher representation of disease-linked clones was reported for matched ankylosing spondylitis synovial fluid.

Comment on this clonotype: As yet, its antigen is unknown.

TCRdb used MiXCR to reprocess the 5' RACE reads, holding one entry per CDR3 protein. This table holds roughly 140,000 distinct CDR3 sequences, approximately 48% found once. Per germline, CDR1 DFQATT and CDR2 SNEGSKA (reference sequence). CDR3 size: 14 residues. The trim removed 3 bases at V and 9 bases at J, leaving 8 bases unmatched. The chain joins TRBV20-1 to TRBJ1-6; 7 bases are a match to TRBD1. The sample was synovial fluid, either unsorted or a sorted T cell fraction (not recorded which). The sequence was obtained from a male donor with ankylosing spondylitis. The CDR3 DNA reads TGCAGTGCTAGGAGCTCAGGGGGGGGTTCACCCCTCCACTTT. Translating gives CSARSSGGGSPLHF.